A selection of T cell receptor beta chains follows, all from one sample in a study of T cell responses to AZD1222 COVID-19 vaccine. Profiling relied on immunoSEQ multiplex PCR, and the TCRdb table lists in-frame clones only, not all of them. In the table there are 120,000 to 150,000 clones, 80% to 90% of which are singletons. Source: peripheral blood, taken on day 0 of AZD1222 vaccination. These receptors were obtained from an adult in good health. Both conserved end residues are part of each CDR3. A D gene is named only where the DNA matches it firmly. Expanded clones are given a class, and other clones once, few, many or no size at all.

>TRBV11-2|.|.|TRBJ2-2
TGTGCCAGCAGCTTAGGTCTCCTTGGGGGCAACTCGAACACCGGGGAGCTGTTTTTT
CASSLGLLGGNSNTGELFF
>TRBV5-5|.|once|TRBJ1-2
TGTGCCAGCAGCTTGGTGGGCTCTAACTATGGCTACACCTTC
CASSLVGSNYGYTF
>TRBV6-2/TRBV6-3|.|.|TRBJ1-5
TGTGCCAGCAGTTACTCCTCACGAGTTCAGTTATGGAGCAATCAGCCCCAGCATTTT
CASSYSSRVQLWSNQPQHF
>TRBV7-3|.|.|TRBJ2-1
TGTGCCAGCAGCTTAAGGTGGGGGGACTACAATGAGCAGTTCTTC
CASSLRWGDYNEQFF
>TRBV18|TRBD2|.|TRBJ2-2
TGTGCCAGCTCACCGGAGCGGGATGGAGAGCTGTTTTTT
CASSPERDGELFF
>TRBV4-3|.|.|TRBJ2-7
TGCGCCAGCAGCCAAGAATATGGCGGGGGCCGCTACGAGCAGTACTTC
CASSQEYGGGRYEQYF
>TRBV5-4|TRBD1|few|TRBJ2-7
TGTGCCAGCAGCTTTTACAGGGGGCTCAACGAGCAGTACTTC
CASSFYRGLNEQYF
>TRBV19|TRBD1|.|TRBJ1-5
TGTGCCAGCGGGCAGGGGGGCAATCAGCCCCAGCATTTT
CASGQGGNQPQHF
>TRBV4-3|.|.|TRBJ2-3
TGCGCCAGCAGCCAACATGGAGGGGCTATGGGTACGCAGTATTTT
CASSQHGGAMGTQYF
>TRBV9|.|.|TRBJ2-1
TGTGCCAGCAGCGGGGCCTGGGACGCCCGAAGCTCCTACAATGAGCAGTTCTTC
CASSGAWDARSSYNEQFF
>TRBV9|.|.|TRBJ2-7
TGTGCCAGCAGCCCCATTCCCGGCTCCTACGAGCAGTACTTC
CASSPIPGSYEQYF
>TRBV6-5|.|.|TRBJ1-4
TGTGCCAGCAGTTACGGGGCAGGATATGAAAAACTGTTTTTT
CASSYGAGYEKLFF
>TRBV6-5|.|once|TRBJ1-1
TGTGCCAGCAGCTACCTTCAGCTGAACACTGAAGCTTTCTTT
CASSYLQLNTEAFF
>TRBV18|.|few|TRBJ1-4
TGTGCCAGCTCACGGGCAGTACAGGCAACTAATGAAAAACTGTTTTTT
CASSRAVQATNEKLFF
>TRBV29-1|.|.|TRBJ1-2
TGCAGCGTTGAAGGCCGTACAGGGTGGAATGGCTACACCTTC
CSVEGRTGWNGYTF
>TRBV4-1|.|.|TRBJ1-3
TGCGCCAGCAGCCAAGATGTGGGAAGCTCTGGAAACACCATATATTTT
CASSQDVGSSGNTIYF
>TRBV7-8|.|.|TRBJ2-6
TGTGCCAGCAGCACGGGCGTCGCTGGGGCCAACGTCCTGACTTTC
CASSTGVAGANVLTF
>TRBV6-8|.|.|TRBJ1-3
TGTGCCAGCAGGTACCGAAACACCATATATTTT
CASRYRNTIYF
>TRBV28|TRBD1|.|TRBJ1-1
TGTGCCAGCAAAAAGCGAGGGGGCGTTGACACTGAAGCTTTCTTT
CASKKRGGVDTEAFF
>TRBV6-2/TRBV6-3|.|once|TRBJ1-5
TGTGCCAGCAGCCGCTTCCTTGGGGGCAATCAGCCCCAGCATTTT
CASSRFLGGNQPQHF
>TRBV14|.|.|TRBJ2-5
TGTGCCAGCAGCCCGAGGTCGGGCGGCCAAGAGACCCAGTACTTC
CASSPRSGGQETQYF
>TRBV5-8|.|many|TRBJ1-6
TGTGCCAGCAGCTTGGGTCAACCAGATAATTCACCCCTCCACTTT
CASSLGQPDNSPLHF
>TRBV9|.|few|TRBJ1-1
TGTGCCAGCAGCGTCCTATCTGGTTCTGGTCTTGAAGCTTTCTTT
CASSVLSGSGLEAFF
>TRBV27|TRBD1|once|TRBJ2-1
TGTGCCAGCAGTTTAAGACCGACAGGGGTAAATGCGCAGTTCTTC
CASSLRPTGVNAQFF
>TRBV5-1|.|.|TRBJ2-1
TGCGCCAGCAGCTTGGTACTACGGCAAGAGCAGTTCTTC
CASSLVLRQEQFF
>TRBV6-5|TRBD2|.|TRBJ2-7
TGTGCCAGCAGTCCTAGCGGGAGAAGCCGCTACGAGCAGTACTTC
CASSPSGRSRYEQYF